Reported below is one TCR beta chain. What antigen it recognizes has not been identified. No much larger clonotype is one base removed from it; base qualities were not supplied. The sample originates from a study of shared clonotypes between healthy human individuals (dated by TCRdb to the early 2020s). Study-wide context: A couple of women and a few men aged 18 to 49 years were included in the cohort. Per donor, three plates each were used for CD4 naive and CD4 memory, two for CD8 naive, and one for CD8 memory. Blood TCR repertoires of five healthy adults were deeply sequenced to estimate repertoire size and the extent of clonotype sharing between individuals. Libraries were prepared and TCR repertoires were sequenced by different laboratories using diverse techniques, in order to increase sequencing depth and limit assay-specific biases. Between about 0.94 and 8.9 billion PBMCs per donor were obtained by leukapheresis.

A distance of 10 bases separates the germline ends of V and J, which lose 6 bases and 0 bases respectively. In the germline V gene, CDR1 corresponds to SGHRS and CDR2 to YFSETQ. CDR3 length: 15 amino acids, cysteine to phenylalanine. Only CDR3 DNA remains: 45 bases, in frame from the first base. Using the deep immunoSEQ assay, TCR CDR3 regions were amplified from genomic DNA by multiplex PCR. Genomic DNA extracted from each cell subset was distributed evenly over all wells of several immunoSEQ 96-well plates, and each plate served as one replicate. For sorted subsets, 150 to 200 ng genomic DNA, equal to about 30,000 T cell genomes, was loaded into each replicate PCR. Purified libraries were measured with a Qubit 3.0 fluorometer, size-checked on a Bioanalyzer 2100, and measured again with the KAPA Library Quantification kit. Each immunoSEQ 96-well plate was sequenced on its own single-read 150-cycle Illumina NextSeq 550 flow cell. Turning to the authors' computational methods: Because the immunoSEQ output included only junctional sequences and no quality scores, the filtering could not be the same as the filtering used for full-length reads. To assign V/J genes and CDR3, sequences were annotated using PyIR, a Python wrapper for IgBLAST v1.9, with IMGT germline references. Reads were removed for weak V/J assignments (E-value above 1e-6), missing CDR3, stop codons, out-of-frame junctions, or ambiguous translated residues. V3J clonotypes were defined as sequences sharing the same inferred V gene, J gene, and CDR3 amino acid sequence. Percentage overlap between repertoires was computed as shared unique clonotypes divided by the size of the smaller repertoire. Repertoire richness was assessed with RTK rarefaction, the Chao1 estimator, and Recon v2.1 estimates of unobserved clonotypes. Generation probabilities were computed with OLGA for all TCRbeta clonotypes obtained by the gDNA method from four donors. In TCRdb, the immuneACCESS table is reduced to in-frame sequences with V and J assigned. These tables do not hold every clone; where another copy was compared, an unresolved V gene accounts for under half, and the others remain unexplained. The V and J calls and clone size are taken from that table; D and trimming were inferred from the DNA. The sample data list about 2.3 million clones, and approximately 93% of these were observed just once. Jointly, the top ten make up under 0.45% of the sample.

The donors were healthy, HIV-negative adults who had no recently reported acute infections or vaccinations. Every donor was a Caucasian adult living in Nashville, Tennessee, USA. CD4+ T cells were enriched by magnetic negative selection; naive cells were then positively selected on CD45RA, and the negative fraction formed the memory subset. Blood was obtained by leukapheresis, after which PBMCs were separated by Ficoll-Histopaque density gradient centrifugation and cryopreserved in liquid nitrogen vapor phase. Purity and quantity of every magnetically sorted T cell population were checked by analytical flow cytometry. Each sorted fraction had its genomic DNA isolated and then quantified by UV absorbance on a Nanodrop 2000c. The investigation overall reported the following: Because the study included only a small number of donors, the genetic and exposure-history diversity represented was limited. Incomplete sequencing was indicated by rarefaction of sorted-subset datasets, despite the large sequencing depth. Compared with non-shared clonotypes, clonotypes shared by all four sorted-subset donors had higher generation probabilities. Across a few donors, approximately 5% of naive CD4, approximately 4% of naive CD8, roughly 2.3% of memory CD4, and about 0.44% of memory CD8 clonotypes were shared. Estimated clonotype richness was generally larger for naive than for memory subsets. Sampling was restricted to blood, and TCR repertoires in tissues likely differ from the TCR repertoires found in blood. Pairwise subsampling led to the expectation that sequencing depth would affect the degree of clonotype sharing among donors.

The sequence came from a man aged 18 to 29 in good health. Some clones in this sample may be carry-over from other donors' samples. The sample taken for sequencing was naive CD4+ T cells from PBMCs. According to the study, the label for this sample's cell subset or site signals: CD45RA+ positively selected. The sequence joins TRBV5-1 to TRBJ2-6; too little of a D gene remains to name it. The DNA sequence is given as TGCGCCAGCACTCAATCCCCCTCTGGGGCCAACGTCCTGACTTTC. Translated, this is CASTQSPSGANVLTF.